These 21 T cell receptor beta chains share one sample of origin, sequenced in a study of blood T cell repertoires in COVID-19 (dated by TCRdb to about 2020). Libraries were made using the immunoSEQ multiplex PCR assay. This immuneACCESS table, as held by TCRdb, lists in-frame sequences with V and J called but not all clones. Of the missing ones, under half trace to an unresolved V gene in checked studies; the others have no known cause. The sample profile shows about 100,000 clones; approximately 93% of them were found once. The ten most abundant clones make up 2% to 2.5% of the sample. The sequenced material came from peripheral blood. Source of these receptors: a man aged 45-60 years with active COVID-19.

The chain joins TRBV15 to TRBJ2-7; 8 bases are a match to TRBD2. The CDR3 is 21 amino acids. The germline CDR1 and CDR2 sequences are LNHNV and YYDKDF (reference sequence). J lost 0 bases, V lost 6 bases, and 25 bases had no gene match. DNA for the CDR3: TGTGCCACCAGAAATCCAGCGGGAGATCTGTCCGCCCCCCAAAGCTCCTACGAGCAGTACGTC. Translation: CATRNPAGDLSAPQSSYEQYV.

The V gene is TRBV5-1, the J gene TRBJ2-7; TRBD1 agrees at 10 bases. Germline V gene sequence: CDR1 SGHRS, CDR2 YFSETQ. The CDR3 sequence is 15 residues long. The J segment lost 6 bases and the V segment lost 4 bases, leaving 10 bases of the junction unmatched. CDR3: CASSPGSGTGVEQYV. CDR3 DNA: TGCGCCAGCAGCCCGGGCTCCGGGACAGGGGTCGAGCAGTACGTC.

The chain employs TRBV7-8 and TRBJ2-5; the match to TRBD2 covers 9 bases. V was clipped by 7 bases and J by 5 bases; unmatched bases: 8. This CDR3 has 14 residues. Germline V lookup: CDR1 SGHVS, CDR2 FQNEAQ. The chain's CDR3 is CASTPLAGKETQYF. The CDR3, as DNA: TGTGCCAGCACCCCCCTAGCGGGAAAGGAGACCCAGTACTTC. The variable domain in full, completed from reference TRBV7-8 and TRBJ2-5, reads GAGVSQSPRYKVAKRGQDVALRCDPISGHVSLFWYQQALGQGPEFLTYFQNEAQLDKSGLPSDRFFAERPEGSVSTLKIQRTQQEDSAVYLCASTPLAGKETQYFGPGTRLLVL.

V is TRBV12-3 or TRBV12-4 and J is TRBJ2-1; no clear D gene. V lost 2 bases and J lost 4, with 6 bases in between. The CDR3 is made up of 13 amino acids. In DNA, the CDR3 is TGTGCCAGCAGTTTACTCGGGTACAATGAGCAGTTCTTC. Residues: CASSLLGYNEQFF.

The chain joins TRBV7-9 to TRBJ1-1; 10 nucleotides agree with TRBD1. J gave up 1 base and V 4 bases, and 12 bases lay outside the gene matches. Germline V gene lookup returns CDR1 SEHNR and CDR2 FQNEAQ (reference sequence). The CDR3 spans 18 residues. The CDR3 bases are TGTGCCAGCAGCTCATCGGTCCCGGGACAGGGGAAGAACACTGAAGCTTTCTTT. This translates into CASSSSVPGQGKNTEAFF.

The rearrangement links TRBV7-8 to TRBJ1-4; perhaps TRBD1 as D (5 bases). V lost 0 bases and J lost 4, with 9 bases in between. The length of the CDR3 is 15 residues. Germline CDR1 SGHVS, CDR2 FQNEAQ. CDR3 region: CASSLAQQVNEKLFF. The CDR3, as DNA: TGTGCCAGCAGCTTAGCGCAACAGGTTAATGAAAAACTGTTTTTT.

The chain couples TRBV9 to TRBJ1-6; D ambiguous. The V end lost 0 bases, the J end lost 0 bases, and 4 bases lay between the germline ends. The germline CDR1 and CDR2 sequences are SGDLS and YYNGEE. There are 15 residues in the CDR3. The CDR3 nucleotides are TGTGCCAGCAGCGTAGAGAGCTCCTATAATTCACCCCTCCACTTT. Translation: CASSVESSYNSPLHF.

The chain employs TRBV18 and TRBJ2-2, with TRBD1 identical over 10 bases. Per the germline V gene, CDR1 is KGHSH and CDR2 is LQKENI. The CDR3 spans 15 residues. V lost 3 bases, J lost 4 bases, and 2 bases stayed unmatched. The CDR3 reads CASSPGTGATGELFF. The CDR3 DNA reads TGTGCCAGCTCACCGGGGACAGGGGCCACCGGGGAGCTGTTTTTT.

This chain uses TRBV5-1 with TRBJ2-7, with D maybe TRBD2 (8 bases). V lost 4 bases and J 0 bases, leaving 17 bases between the germline ends. The germline gives CDR1 SGHRS, CDR2 YFSETQ. The CDR3 sequence is 16 residues long. The CDR3 here is CASSRGPAGDSYEQYV. The DNA of the CDR3 is TGCGCCAGCAGCAGGGGGCCAGCGGGAGACTCCTACGAGCAGTACGTC.

The CDR3: CASSDLSSYNSPLHF. CDR3 DNA: TGTGCCAGCAGTGATTTGAGCTCCTATAATTCACCCCTCCACTTT. The chain carries TRBV6-1 and TRBJ1-6; D gene uncertain. The CDR3 runs 15 residues. V was pared by 3 bases and J by 0 bases, with 6 bases between. Per germline, CDR1 MNHNS and CDR2 SASEGT.

The chain employs TRBV6-5 and TRBJ2-5, with 10 bases identical to TRBD1. The CDR3 extends over 14 amino acids. Trimming cost V 6 bases and J 5 bases; bases outside gene matches: 6. Germline lookup yields CDR1 MNHEY and CDR2 SVGAGI. CDR3 region: CASRWGQGSETQYF. DNA for the CDR3: TGTGCCAGCAGGTGGGGACAGGGGTCGGAGACCCAGTACTTC.

The V call is TRBV2, the J call TRBJ2-3; D may be TRBD2 (6 bases). Deletions cut 4 bases from V and 7 bases from J, with 18 bases between. Germline V CDR1 and CDR2: SNHLY, FYNNEI. The CDR3 runs to 15 residues. DNA for the CDR3: TGTGCCAGCAGTGGTAGCGGCTCCACGCGGAATACGCAGTATTTT. This codes for CASSGSGSTRNTQYF.

The chain employs TRBV11-3 and TRBJ2-5; 10 positions agree with TRBD2. Germline V lookup: CDR1 SGHNT, CDR2 YENEEA. CDR3 length equals 16 residues. Trimming at V came to 1 base and at J to 1 base, leaving 3 bases not matched to a gene. Here the CDR3 reads CASSLGSGGAQETQYF. CDR3 in DNA: TGTGCCAGCAGCTTAGGCAGCGGGGGGGCCCAAGAGACCCAGTACTTC.

A few counts support this clone. The V and J genes are TRBV9 and TRBJ1-2, with 8 bases identical to TRBD1. The CDR3 extends over 14 amino acids. Germline CDR1 and CDR2: SGDLS and YYNGEE. Trimming removed 0 bases from V and 3 bases from J; junction bases left unmatched: 1. The CDR3 DNA reads as TGTGCCAGCAGCGTAGTACAGGGGGACTATGGCTACACCTTC. Amino acid sequence: CASSVVQGDYGYTF.

The rearrangement uses TRBV5-6 and TRBJ2-3, with 9 positions matching TRBD2. The ends lost 3 bases at V and 4 bases at J; junction bases unmatched: 9. The CDR3 consists of 16 residues. The germline CDR1 and CDR2 sequences are SGHDT and YYEEEE. The CDR3 DNA reads TGTGCCAGCAGCTCCTTTTTGCGGGGGGGCTCAGATACGCAGTATTTT. It encodes CASSSFLRGGSDTQYF.

The V call is TRBV2, the J call TRBJ1-5; maybe TRBD1 (5 bases). Germline V gene data show CDR1 as SNHLY and CDR2 as FYNNEI. V lost 2 bases, J lost 3 bases, and 8 bases lay in between. This CDR3 region has 14 residues. The CDR3 DNA follows: TGTGCCAGCAGTGAACAGGGAAACAATCAGCCCCAGCATTTT. Its protein is CASSEQGNNQPQHF.

The CDR3 bases are TGTGCCAGCAGTACACCGGACAGCTCCTACAATGAGCAGTTCTTC. Residues: CASSTPDSSYNEQFF. The rearrangement links TRBV6-5 to TRBJ2-1, with D perhaps TRBD1 (6 bases). CDR1 and CDR2 from the germline V gene are MNHEY and SVGAGI. V dropped 5 bases and J dropped 0 bases, with 11 bases sitting between them. This CDR3 region has 15 residues.

The chain recombines TRBV12-3 or TRBV12-4 with TRBJ1-6; D is unresolved. CDR3 length: 13 amino acids. The V end was cut by 6 bases, the J end by 7 bases, with 10 bases between. As DNA, the CDR3 is TGTGCCAGCAGAAATAACGAGAATTCACCCCTCCACTTT. The encoded protein is CASRNNENSPLHF.

The chain is built from TRBV6-6 and TRBJ2-7, with D perhaps TRBD2 (6 bases). The V end lost 4 bases, the J end lost 0 bases, and 13 bases lay between the germline ends. In germline, CDR1 is MNHNY, CDR2 SVGAGI (reference sequence). This CDR3 is built from 15 residues. The CDR3 bases are TGTGCCAGCAGTTCCCGGGGCGGGATCTCCTACGAGCAGTACTTC. Protein product: CASSSRGGISYEQYF.

The chain is built from TRBV23-1 and TRBJ1-5, with a weak D call TRBD1 (5 bases). TRBV23-1 is flagged as an ORF with uncertain function. The CDR3 is 13 residues long. V was pared by 2 bases and J by 5 bases, with 7 bases between. CDR3 DNA: TGCGCCAGCAGTCAACAGGGATATCAGCCCCAGCATTTT. It yields the protein CASSQQGYQPQHF.

The chain couples TRBV12-3 or TRBV12-4 to TRBJ2-7, with 7 bases fitting TRBD2. The CDR3 contains 12 residues. With 6 bases clipped from V and 11 bases from J, the junction kept 10 bases outside the gene matches. This CDR3 reads CASSLMGGGKYF. CDR3 DNA: TGTGCCAGCAGCCTCATGGGGGGGGGAAAGTACTTC.